This entry lists 17 T cell receptor beta chains sequenced from one sample in a study of shared clonotypes between healthy human individuals. Assay: immunoSEQ multiplex PCR; the TCRdb copy retains only in-frame clones and omits some. The sample yields roughly 2.6 million clones, roughly 92% seen once. Sequencing used naive CD4+ T cells sorted from blood. Subset of the sample: CD45RA+ positively selected. The receptors stem from a man aged 18 to 29 in good health.

This CDR3 is CASSQGQDRGGEKLFF. DNA of the CDR3: TGCGCCAGCAGCCAAGGTCAGGACAGGGGCGGCGAAAAACTGTTTTTT. This rearrangement joins TRBV4-3 to TRBJ1-4, with TRBD1 matching over 9 bases. The CDR3 consists of 16 residues. Trimming cost V 1 base and J 8 bases; bases outside gene matches: 8. In germline, CDR1 is LGHNA, CDR2 YSLEER.

V and J are TRBV2 and TRBJ2-7; tentatively, D is TRBD1 (5 bases). Germline V gene lookup returns CDR1 SNHLY and CDR2 FYNNEI. The length of the CDR3 is 14 residues. V was pared by 1 base and J by 3 bases, with 10 bases between. The CDR3: CASSEERGRYEQYF. In DNA, the CDR3 is TGTGCCAGCAGTGAAGAAAGGGGCCGCTACGAGCAGTACTTC.

This chain uses TRBV5-1 with TRBJ2-7; 12 bases are a match to TRBD1. Germline V lookup: CDR1 SGHRS, CDR2 YFSETQ. The trim removed 4 bases at V and 7 bases at J, leaving 9 bases unmatched. The CDR3 has 15 amino acids. CDR3 sequence: CASSPGGTGGEEQYF. CDR3 nucleotide sequence: TGCGCCAGCAGCCCGGGCGGGACAGGGGGCGAAGAGCAGTACTTC.

This chain joins TRBV19 and TRBJ1-5; D uncertain. The CDR3 totals 15 residues. Looked up from germline, CDR1 is LNHDA and CDR2 is SQIVND (reference sequence). V gave up 11 bases and J gave up 7 bases, with 24 bases separating them. CDR3 sequence: CACTRQHGGNQPQHF. DNA of the CDR3: TGTGCCTGTACGCGCCAACATGGTGGAAACCAGCCCCAGCATTTT.

This clone was detected a few times. This chain links TRBV20-1 with TRBJ1-4; D is undetermined. The CDR3 is made up of 10 amino acids. Per germline, CDR1 DFQATT and CDR2 SNEGSKA (reference sequence). Between the trimmed V and J ends, which lost 0 bases and 13 bases, there was a span of 6 bases. The CDR3 nucleotides are TGCAGTGCTAGAGACGTGAGACTGTTTTTT. Translation gives CSARDVRLFF.

In this sample, this clone turned up once. The rearrangement links TRBV18 to TRBJ1-2, with a weak D call TRBD1 (5 bases). CDR1 and CDR2 (germline): KGHSH, LQKENI. The length of the CDR3 is 15 residues. V lost 6 bases and J lost 4, with 18 bases in between. CDR3 amino acids: CASSEGTGGSYGYTF. The CDR3 bases are TGTGCCAGCTCGGAAGGAACAGGTGGCTCCTATGGCTACACCTTC. The variable domain in full, completed from reference TRBV18 and TRBJ1-2, reads NAGVMQNPRHLVRRRGQEARLRCSPMKGHSHVYWYRQLPEEGLKFMVYLQKENIIDESGMPKERFSAEFPKEGPSILRIQQVVRGDSAAYFCASSEGTGGSYGYTFGSGTRLTVV.

This clone was detected only once. This rearrangement joins TRBV11-3 to TRBJ2-3; maybe TRBD1 (6 bases). Germline CDR1 SGHNT, CDR2 YENEEA. The V gene lost 0 bases and the J gene lost 6 bases, with 10 bases spanning the gap. The CDR3 is 14 residues long. The CDR3 loop reads CASSLESGQDTQYF. For the CDR3, the DNA is TGTGCCAGCAGCTTAGAGTCTGGACAGGATACGCAGTATTTT.

This clone occurred a few times. V and J are TRBV9 and TRBJ1-5; TRBD1 is a possible D gene (5 bases). Trimming stripped 3 bases from V and 6 bases from J, with 16 bases between. Germline V CDR1 and CDR2: SGDLS, YYNGEE. The CDR3 sequence is 15 residues long. The CDR3 here is CASSAGSQTRQPQHF. The CDR3 DNA sequence: TGTGCCAGCAGCGCAGGGTCCCAAACCCGTCAGCCCCAGCATTTT.

The chain combines TRBV10-3 with TRBJ1-2; maybe TRBD1 (6 bases). V dropped 2 bases and J dropped 8 bases, with 12 bases sitting between them. The CDR3 has 13 residues. Germline V gives CDR1 ENHRY, CDR2 SYGVKD. CDR3 loop: CAISEPKGEGYTF. In nucleotides, the CDR3 is TGTGCCATCAGTGAGCCCAAGGGGGAAGGCTACACCTTC.

V usage is TRBV7-9 and J usage is TRBJ1-6; no reliable D call. CDR3 length equals 13 residues. V lost 0 bases and J lost 13, with 10 bases in between. Germline V lookup: CDR1 SEHNR, CDR2 FQNEAQ (reference sequence). The CDR3 is CASSLAEGSPLHF. The CDR3 nucleotides are TGTGCCAGCAGCTTAGCGGAGGGTAGCCCCCTCCACTTT.

The chain is built from TRBV5-6 and TRBJ1-2; D is possibly TRBD1 (6 bases). CDR1 is SGHDT and CDR2 is YYEEEE in the germline V gene. The CDR3 totals 14 residues. The V and J ends lost 1 base and 8 bases respectively, with 15 bases between them. Here the CDR3 DNA reads TGTGCCAGCAGCTTGTTCGAGGCGAGGGGGGGCTACACCTTC. Residues: CASSLFEARGGYTF. Full variable domain (outside the CDR3, taken from reference TRBV5-6 and TRBJ1-2): DAGVTQSPTHLIKTRGQQVTLRCSPKSGHDTVSWYQQALGQGPQFIFQYYEEEERQRGNFPDRFSGHQFPNYSSELNVNALLLGDSALYLCASSLFEARGGYTFGSGTRLTVV.

This chain's CDR3 is CASSQASTGSTDTQYF. The CDR3, as DNA: TGTGCCAGCAGCCAGGCCTCGACAGGATCGACAGATACGCAGTATTTT. The genes are TRBV4-2 and TRBJ2-3, with D possibly being TRBD1 (6 bases). The CDR3 length is 16 residues. Trimming took 3 bases from V and 3 from J, leaving 16 bases between them. The germline V gene encodes CDR1 LGHNA and CDR2 YNFKEQ.

Notes on this clone: Other DNA sequences in the sample encode the same CDR3. The chain carries TRBV5-1 and TRBJ2-2; TRBD1 or TRBD2 may be the D gene (5 bases each). Trimming left V 0 bases short and J 6 bases short, with 9 bases between. CDR1 is SGHRS, CDR2 YFSETQ, per germline. The CDR3 covers 14 residues. CDR3 in amino acids: CASSLDTGPGELFF. CDR3 DNA sequence: TGCGCCAGCAGCTTGGATACGGGGCCCGGGGAGCTGTTTTTT.

This chain uses TRBV6-5 with TRBJ2-1; 9 nucleotides agree with TRBD1. Germline V gene sequence: CDR1 MNHEY, CDR2 SVGAGI. The CDR3 loop spans 12 amino acids. V was pared by 6 bases and J by 10 bases, with 4 bases of the junction left unmatched. CDR3 in amino acids: CASRSTGGEQFF. Written as DNA, the CDR3 is TGTGCCAGCAGATCAACAGGGGGCGAGCAGTTCTTC.

This chain links TRBV5-4 with TRBJ2-3; D tentatively reads TRBD1 or TRBD2 (5 bases each). The CDR3 contains 14 residues. The V gene's germline CDR1 is SGHNT and CDR2 YYREEE (reference sequence). V shed 5 bases and J shed 2 bases, with 12 bases lying between them. CDR3 region: CASRWDQPTDTQYF. DNA for the CDR3: TGTGCCAGCAGATGGGACCAACCCACAGATACGCAGTATTTT.

The J gene is TRBJ2-1, the V gene TRBV10-2; 9 nucleotides agree with TRBD2. Germline lookup yields CDR1 WSHSY and CDR2 SAAADI. The ends lost 0 bases at V and 6 bases at J; junction bases unmatched: 12. The CDR3 runs 18 residues. In DNA, the CDR3 is TGCGCCAGCAGTGAGTCCTCGCCGGGGCTAGCGGGACTCAATGAGCAGTTCTTC. Translated, it gives CASSESSPGLAGLNEQFF.

The chain joins TRBV28 to TRBJ1-5; 8 bases fit TRBD1. The CDR3 loop spans 19 amino acids. Germline V gene data show CDR1 as MDHEN and CDR2 as SYDVKM. Germline trimming cut 2 bases from V and 5 bases from J; bases unmatched to any gene: 17. This CDR3 reads CASSLLTLGQGWGDQPQHF. CDR3 DNA: TGTGCCAGCAGTTTACTAACCCTAGGACAGGGCTGGGGTGATCAGCCCCAGCATTTT.